The entry below gives a single TCR beta chain sequence along with its context. This sample is part of a study of T-cell memory formation after mild COVID-19. MiXCR, applied by TCRdb to the 5' RACE reads, yields one record per CDR3 protein. The sample records roughly 550,000 distinct CDR3 sequences, about a fifth being singletons. The CDR3 covers 15 residues. The germline V gene has CDR1 MNHEY and CDR2 SVGAGI. The V gene lost 0 bases and the J gene lost 1 base, with 9 bases spanning the gap. This sequence joins TRBV6-5 and TRBJ2-5; either TRBD1 or TRBD2 may fit D (5 bases each). The TCR comes from an adult woman who had mild COVID-19 (a few samples of this study predate the infection). Cell type and time point are not known. Sequencing was performed on PBMCs or a T cell subset sorted from them (not recorded which). In DNA, the CDR3 is TGTGCCAGCAGTTACTCATTGGGGACCCAAGAGACCCAGTACTTC. This sequence encodes CASSYSLGTQETQYF.